This entry lists 24 T cell receptor beta chains sequenced from one sample in a study of T-cell reconstitution after alpha-beta-depleted transplantation in children. Unique molecular identifiers were used in preparing the TCRbeta library. TCRdb reprocessed the PCR reads with MiXCR, giving one entry per CDR3 protein. The repertoire includes 300,000 or so distinct CDR3 sequences, approximately 9.6% of them detected once, and around 10% sits in the top ten. Source: PBMCs from the stem cell graft donor, taken from the stem cell graft. Source of these receptors: a human donor who donated a stem cell graft to a child with SCID.

The chain combines TRBV6-1 with TRBJ2-3; D is unclear. CDR1 MNHNS and CDR2 SASEGT come from the germline V gene. The CDR3 totals 15 residues. V was cut by 6 bases and J by 1 base, with 14 bases left in between. DNA of the CDR3: TGTGCCAGCAGCAAAATAGAACCTGGCACAGATACGCAGTATTTT. Translated, it gives CASSKIEPGTDTQYF.

This clonotype has only a few counts. The chain is built from TRBV7-9 and TRBJ1-6; 7 bases fit TRBD1. Per the germline V gene, CDR1 is SEHNR and CDR2 is FQNEAQ (reference sequence). This CDR3 is 15 amino acids long. With V trimmed by 6 bases and J by 8 bases, 10 bases remained unmatched. The CDR3, as DNA: TGTGCCAGCAGAGAGACAGGGCAAAAGGATTCACCCCTCCACTTT. Its translation: CASRETGQKDSPLHF.

V is TRBV4-1 and J is TRBJ1-6; weak D call: TRBD1 (5 bases). From germline, CDR1 is MGHRA and CDR2 YSYEKL. The CDR3 is 16 amino acids. V gave up 1 base and J gave up 6 bases, with 13 bases separating them. The CDR3 DNA reads TGCGCCAGCAGCCAAGGACAGCTACATGGTAATTCACCCCTCCACTTT. Its translation is CASSQGQLHGNSPLHF.

This clonotype was counted only a few times. This sequence joins TRBV15 and TRBJ2-2; 7 bases fit TRBD1. This CDR3 spans 14 amino acids. Trimming at V came to 1 base and at J to 7 bases, leaving 3 bases not matched to a gene. CDR1 is LNHNV and CDR2 is YYDKDF in the germline V gene (reference sequence). CDR3 region: CATSRGPGGGELFF. The CDR3 DNA reads as TGTGCCACCAGCAGAGGCCCAGGGGGCGGGGAGCTGTTTTTT.

The J gene is TRBJ1-2, the V gene TRBV2, with D perhaps TRBD1 (6 bases). CDR3 length: 14 residues. The germline V and J ends were trimmed by 3 bases and 8 bases, with 16 bases remaining between them. CDR1 is SNHLY, CDR2 FYNNEI, per germline. Here the CDR3 reads CASSEGANIKGYTF. The CDR3, as DNA: TGTGCCAGCAGTGAGGGGGCGAATATTAAAGGCTACACCTTC.

This clonotype was seen repeatedly, ten times or more. The chain joins TRBV19 to TRBJ2-2; no firm D call. The germline CDR1 and CDR2 sequences are LNHDA and SQIVND (reference sequence). This CDR3 is built from 17 residues. V shed 4 bases and J shed 0 bases, with 15 bases lying between them. The CDR3 nucleotides read TGTGCCAGTAGTACCTCACTCGGCAGCGCGAACACCGGGGAGCTGTTTTTT. This sequence encodes CASSTSLGSANTGELFF.

In this sample, this clonotype turned up a few times. The chain links TRBV11-2 to TRBJ1-5; D unresolved. The CDR3 extends over 13 amino acids. Trimming left V 1 base short and J 4 bases short, with 5 bases between. Germline V gene lookup returns CDR1 SGHAT and CDR2 FQNNGV. For the CDR3, the DNA is TGTGCCAGCAGCTTAGCGAGAAATCAGCCCCAGCATTTT. The encoded protein is CASSLARNQPQHF.

This chain's CDR3 is CASGSPAGVSDTQYF. The CDR3 DNA reads TGTGCTAGTGGTTCACCTGCAGGGGTTTCAGATACGCAGTATTTT. The chain is built from TRBV12-5 and TRBJ2-3, with TRBD1 as a possible D gene (6 bases). The germline V gene encodes CDR1 LGHNT and CDR2 FRNRAP. The CDR3 totals 15 residues. Trimming cost V 4 bases and J 4 bases, with 15 bases left between them.

In its sample, this clonotype was seen a few times. The gene calls are TRBV11-3 and TRBJ2-2, with TRBD2 identical over 14 bases. This CDR3 contains 16 residues. V was pared by 5 bases and J by 7 bases, with 6 bases of the junction left unmatched. CDR1 is SGHNT, CDR2 YENEEA, per germline. CDR3 protein: CASSPGLAGENGELFF. CDR3 DNA sequence: TGTGCCAGCAGCCCGGGACTAGCGGGGGAGAACGGGGAGCTGTTTTTT.

The chain has TRBV6-5 and TRBJ1-5; D ambiguous. Germline CDR1 is MNHEY and CDR2 is SVGAGI. Trimming removed 7 bases from V and 0 bases from J, with 16 bases in between. This CDR3 spans 16 amino acids. As DNA, the CDR3 is TGTGCCAGCAAGCGCTGGGGAGATTATAGCAATCAGCCCCAGCATTTT. Translating it yields CASKRWGDYSNQPQHF.

This clonotype was found a few times. The chain is built from TRBV7-2 and TRBJ1-1, with 10 bases that match TRBD1. Germline CDR1 reads SGHTA; CDR2 reads FQGNSA. The V and J ends lost 3 bases and 4 bases, in that order; junction bases with no gene match: 8. CDR3 length equals 16 residues. CDR3 amino acids: CASSFRDRGGSTEAFF. DNA for the CDR3: TGTGCCAGCAGCTTTAGGGACAGGGGAGGAAGCACTGAAGCTTTCTTT.

The gene calls are TRBV12-3 or TRBV12-4 and TRBJ2-7, with 7 bases identical to TRBD1. The CDR3 spans 12 residues. CDR3 residues: CASKGTETEQYF. The DNA of the CDR3 is TGTGCTTCGAAAGGGACAGAGACCGAGCAGTACTTC.

J is TRBJ2-7 and V is TRBV6-5; TRBD1 aligns across 7 bases. The germline gives CDR1 MNHEY, CDR2 SVGAGI. After removal of 4 bases from V and 3 bases from J, the junction contained 9 bases not matched to a gene. The CDR3 has 15 amino acids. CDR3 region: CASSSRPDRNYEQYF. Here the CDR3 DNA reads TGTGCCAGCAGTTCCCGGCCGGACAGGAACTACGAGCAGTACTTC.

This clonotype was counted a few times. This chain connects TRBV29-1 to TRBJ2-5, with TRBD2 matching 8 bases. This CDR3 spans 16 amino acids. V gave up 2 bases and J gave up 1 base; unmatched junction bases: 9. The germline V gene has CDR1 SQVTM and CDR2 ANQGSEA. The CDR3 nucleotides read TGCAGCGTTGAAAACCCTAAGCGGGAGATCCAAGAGACCCAGTACTTC. Translation gives CSVENPKREIQETQYF.

This clonotype was detected only a few times. The chain carries TRBV20-1 and TRBJ1-1; D might be TRBD1 (5 bases). With 0 bases removed from V and 3 bases from J, the gap between germline ends came to 11 bases. The length of the CDR3 is 14 residues. Germline V gene sequence: CDR1 DFQATT, CDR2 SNEGSKA (reference sequence). The CDR3 loop reads CSARDILGDTEAFF. CDR3 nucleotide sequence: TGCAGTGCTAGAGATATTCTAGGGGACACTGAAGCTTTCTTT.

The chain is built from TRBV5-5 and TRBJ2-7, with 7 bases fitting TRBD2. V shed 2 bases, J shed 2 bases, and the junction held 10 bases outside the gene matches. Germline values: CDR1 SGHKS, CDR2 YYEKEE (reference sequence). The CDR3 has 16 amino acids. The CDR3 nucleotides read TGTGCCAGCAGCTTCCGCCTAGCGGAAATAGCCTACGAGCAGTACTTC. It encodes CASSFRLAEIAYEQYF.

The chain links TRBV20-1 to TRBJ1-3; 8 positions agree with TRBD1. The CDR3 is made up of 16 amino acids. The trim removed 5 bases at V and 1 base at J, leaving 10 bases unmatched. CDR1 is DFQATT, CDR2 SNEGSKA, per germline (reference sequence). The CDR3 nucleotides read TGCAGTGCTCCTACCTACCAGGGGGCGTCTGGAAACACCATATATTTT. This translates into CSAPTYQGASGNTIYF.

The V and J genes are TRBV5-5 and TRBJ1-1; D is unclear. Per germline, CDR1 SGHKS and CDR2 YYEKEE (reference sequence). This CDR3 has 15 residues. Deletions cut 1 base from V and 1 base from J, with 11 bases between. The CDR3 loop reads CASSLLSISNTEAFF. DNA of the CDR3: TGTGCCAGCAGCTTGCTGAGTATCTCGAACACTGAAGCTTTCTTT.

This clonotype came up many times. This sequence joins TRBV10-3 and TRBJ2-3; 12 nucleotides line up with TRBD2. Trimming removed 6 bases from V and 2 bases from J; junction bases left unmatched: 3. CDR1 ENHRY and CDR2 SYGVKD come from the germline V gene. This CDR3 is 15 amino acids long. CDR3 in DNA: TGTGCCATCAGGGGGACTAGCGGGTCCACAGATACGCAGTATTTT. Translated: CAIRGTSGSTDTQYF.

The J gene is TRBJ2-3, the V gene TRBV9; D gene unclear. V was pared by 0 bases and J by 4 bases, with 12 bases between. The CDR3 covers 15 residues. Per germline, CDR1 SGDLS and CDR2 YYNGEE. Here the CDR3 DNA reads TGTGCCAGCAGCGTAGGAAACCCACTCGCAGATACGCAGTATTTT. Translated: CASSVGNPLADTQYF.

The chain carries TRBV20-1 and TRBJ2-5; the D call may be TRBD1 or TRBD2 (6 bases each). Trimming removed 0 bases at V and 5 bases at J, with 13 bases between. There are 14 residues in the CDR3. Germline-derived CDR1 and CDR2 are DFQATT and SNEGSKA (reference sequence). CDR3 region: CSARESGAQETQYF. CDR3 in DNA: TGCAGTGCTAGAGAATCGGGGGCTCAGGAGACCCAGTACTTC.

This clonotype was counted only a few times. The J gene is TRBJ2-3, the V gene TRBV7-6, with 11 bases that match TRBD2. From germline, CDR1 is SGHVS and CDR2 FNYEAQ. The CDR3 has 19 amino acids. Trimming took 4 bases from V and 0 from J; bases not matched to a gene: 12. The CDR3 DNA sequence: TGTGCCAGCAGCTCGACTAGCGGGGCAGTTCCTGGGAGCACAGATACGCAGTATTTT. Translating it yields CASSSTSGAVPGSTDTQYF.

The rearrangement links TRBV11-2 to TRBJ2-7; the D is unclear. Per germline, CDR1 SGHAT and CDR2 FQNNGV. V lost 4 bases, J lost 5 bases, and 15 bases lay in between. This CDR3 is built from 14 residues. DNA for the CDR3: TGTGCCAGCAGCTCTAACTGGTTTCGAAACGAGCAGTACTTC. This gives the protein CASSSNWFRNEQYF. The full variable domain, rest sourced from reference TRBV11-2 and TRBJ2-7, is EAGVAQSPRYKIIEKRQSVAFWCNPISGHATLYWYQQILGQGPKLLIQFQNNGVVDDSQLPKDRFSAERLKGVDSTLKIQPAKLEDSAVYLCASSSNWFRNEQYFGPGTRLTVT.

The V call is TRBV6-5, the J call TRBJ2-7; possible D gene TRBD1, 5 bases. CDR1 is MNHEY, CDR2 SVGAGI, per germline. V lost 0 bases, J lost 1 base, and 10 bases lay in between. The CDR3 is made up of 15 amino acids. The CDR3 spells CASSYSVQGSYEQYF. For the CDR3, the DNA is TGTGCCAGCAGTTACTCAGTCCAGGGATCCTACGAGCAGTACTTC.